One sample yielded the 16 T cell receptor beta chains listed below, sequenced in a study of beta chain features in type 1 diabetes (dated by TCRdb to the late 2010s). The receptor library was made with the immunoSEQ multiplex PCR assay. The entire isolated RNA was reverse transcribed using the High Capacity cDNA Reverse Transcription Kit, and thus expressed TCRB transcripts were sequenced. Held by TCRdb, this immuneACCESS table contains in-frame sequences only and omits some clones. Under half of the omission traces to an unresolved V gene where checked; the cause of the rest is unknown. Recorded for this sample are hundreds of thousands of clones; 11% to 15% of them occurred a single time. The biggest ten clones account for 6.7% of the sample. Sequenced sample: central memory CD4+ T cells from blood. These receptors originate from a man aged 25 to 45 in good health.

This clone has only a few counts. The chain uses TRBV28 and TRBJ2-5, with D perhaps TRBD2 (5 bases). From germline, CDR1 is MDHEN and CDR2 SYDVKM. This CDR3 region has 13 residues. The ends were cut back, 1 base at V and 7 bases at J, with 10 bases in the middle. CDR3 region: CASSLLAGPTQYF. The CDR3 nucleotides read TGTGCCAGCAGTTTATTGGCGGGTCCGACCCAGTACTTC.

The chain links TRBV19 to TRBJ2-1; 14 bases are a match to TRBD2. The CDR3 totals 17 residues. In germline, CDR1 is LNHDA, CDR2 SQIVND (reference sequence). Trimming at V came to 3 bases and at J to 6 bases, leaving 7 bases not matched to a gene. The CDR3 DNA is TGTGCCAGTAGTATGTGGACGGGGACTAGCGGGAGCAATGAGCAGTTCTTC. Protein product: CASSMWTGTSGSNEQFF.

In its sample, this clone was seen a few times. The chain couples TRBV4-3 to TRBJ2-7; 10 positions agree with TRBD2. This CDR3 contains 15 residues. J was trimmed by 6 bases and V by 0 bases; bases with no gene match: 5. CDR1 and CDR2 (germline): LGHNA, YSLEER. Here the CDR3 DNA reads TGCGCCAGCAGCCAAGACAGCGGGGGGGCCCGCGAGCAGTACTTC. This translates into CASSQDSGGAREQYF.

V usage is TRBV7-6 and J usage is TRBJ2-5, with a weak D call TRBD1 (6 bases). The ends were cut back, 6 bases at V and 5 bases at J, with 13 bases in the middle. The CDR3 has 13 amino acids. The germline gives CDR1 SGHVS, CDR2 FNYEAQ. The CDR3 loop reads CASSFQGPETQYF. The CDR3 DNA follows: TGTGCCAGCAGTTTCCAGGGGCCCGAGACCCAGTACTTC.

About this clone itself: The junction departs from the called germline gene at one end, perhaps through a read error. This sequence joins TRBV27 and TRBJ1-5, with 7 positions matching TRBD1. Looked up from germline, CDR1 is MNHEY and CDR2 is SMNVEV (reference sequence). The CDR3 is 13 residues long. Written as DNA, the CDR3 is TGCGGGACAGACCAAATTAGCAATCAGCCCCAGCATTTT. Amino acid sequence: CGTDQISNQPQHF.

This clone was counted a few times. This sequence joins TRBV11-3 and TRBJ2-6; 9 bases fit TRBD1. Per the germline V gene, CDR1 is SGHNT and CDR2 is YENEEA. The junction had 4 bases not matched to a gene; V was cut back by 5 bases and J by 2 bases. This CDR3 has 16 residues. CDR3 protein: CASSPGQGTGANVLTF. In DNA form, the CDR3 reads TGTGCCAGCAGCCCGGGACAGGGAACTGGGGCCAACGTCCTGACTTTC.

A few counts support this clone. The rearrangement links TRBV27 to TRBJ1-2; D gene ambiguous. V lost 0 bases and J 7 bases, leaving 9 bases between the germline ends. The CDR3 totals 13 residues. Germline loops: CDR1 MNHEY, CDR2 SMNVEV (reference sequence). The CDR3 here is CASSLSAGFGYTF. The CDR3 region has the DNA TGTGCCAGCAGTTTATCAGCGGGGTTTGGCTACACCTTC.

The DNA of the CDR3 is TGTGCCAGCAGCCCGGACAGGCTGCACTATGGCTACACCTTC. Translated, it gives CASSPDRLHYGYTF. The rearrangement joins TRBV14 to TRBJ1-2; 7 nucleotides match TRBD1. Unmatched junction bases numbered 5, after V lost 4 bases and J lost 3 bases. This CDR3 contains 14 residues. Germline CDR1 SGHDN, CDR2 FVKESK.

This clone was seen only once. The chain recombines TRBV9 with TRBJ1-5; D is uncertain. V lost 3 bases and J lost 7, with 8 bases in between. Germline V gene lookup returns CDR1 SGDLS and CDR2 YYNGEE. The CDR3 is made up of 12 amino acids. The CDR3 coding sequence is TGTGCCAGCAGCGAGCCGAGGCAGCCCCAGCATTTT. It specifies CASSEPRQPQHF. Filled out from reference TRBV9 and TRBJ1-5, the complete variable domain reads DSGVTQTPKHLITATGQRVTLRCSPRSGDLSVYWYQQSLDQGLQFLIQYYNGEERAKGNILERFSAQQFPDLHSELNLSSLELGDSALYFCASSEPRQPQHFGDGTRLSIL.

This clone was detected many times. This chain uses TRBV11-2 with TRBJ2-1, with 8 bases aligning to TRBD2. V gave up 4 bases and J gave up 2 bases; unmatched junction bases: 4. The CDR3 loop spans 15 amino acids. In germline, CDR1 is SGHAT, CDR2 FQNNGV. The CDR3 is CASSSAGGAYNEQFF. The CDR3 bases are TGTGCCAGCAGCTCGGCGGGGGGCGCCTACAATGAGCAGTTCTTC. Drawing the rest from reference TRBV11-2 and TRBJ2-1, the complete variable domain is EAGVAQSPRYKIIEKRQSVAFWCNPISGHATLYWYQQILGQGPKLLIQFQNNGVVDDSQLPKDRFSAERLKGVDSTLKIQPAKLEDSAVYLCASSSAGGAYNEQFFGPGTRLTVL.

This clone showed up just a few times. This chain connects TRBV4-1 to TRBJ1-4; D gene unclear. In germline, CDR1 is MGHRA, CDR2 YSYEKL. CDR3 length equals 17 residues. V lost 1 base, J lost 0 bases, and 12 bases lay in between. The CDR3 coding sequence is TGCGCCAGCAGCCAAGCCCCACCTCGGGCAACTAATGAAAAACTGTTTTTT. Translation gives CASSQAPPRATNEKLFF.

The V call is TRBV6-5, the J call TRBJ2-3; D is unresolved. V dropped 5 bases and J dropped 3 bases, with 6 bases sitting between them. CDR1 MNHEY and CDR2 SVGAGI come from the germline V gene. The CDR3 contains 12 residues. The CDR3 protein is CASSTGTDTQYF. In nucleotides, the CDR3 is TGTGCCAGCAGTACCGGAACAGATACGCAGTATTTT.

In this sample, this clone turned up a few times. The rearrangement uses TRBV10-3 and TRBJ1-5, with unresolved D. The CDR3 covers 13 residues. Trimming pared 6 bases from V and 6 bases from J, leaving 12 bases between. CDR1 is ENHRY and CDR2 is SYGVKD in the germline V gene. CDR3 protein: CAIRTVAPQPQHF. The CDR3, as DNA: TGTGCCATCAGAACAGTGGCCCCTCAGCCCCAGCATTTT.

This clone was seen more than once but under ten times. The V gene is TRBV27, the J gene TRBJ2-1; D unclear. The CDR3 contains 15 residues. CDR1 MNHEY and CDR2 SMNVEV come from the germline V gene (reference sequence). The ends were cut back, 6 bases at V and 4 bases at J, with 16 bases in the middle. The CDR3 spells CASSTKGKGYNEQFF. DNA of the CDR3: TGTGCCAGCAGCACAAAGGGAAAGGGTTACAATGAGCAGTTCTTC.

This clone has a handful of counts. This chain connects TRBV14 to TRBJ1-1, with D unresolved. The CDR3 contains 12 residues. CDR1 SGHDN and CDR2 FVKESK come from the germline V gene. V shed 3 bases and J shed 1 base, with 3 bases lying between them. CDR3 sequence: CASSHWNTEAFF. The CDR3 nucleotides read TGTGCCAGCAGCCATTGGAACACTGAAGCTTTCTTT.

This clone came up many times. The J gene is TRBJ1-1, the V gene TRBV5-4, with D possibly being TRBD1 (5 bases). The germline V and J ends were trimmed by 4 bases and 2 bases, with 15 bases remaining between them. Germline V gene data show CDR1 as SGHNT and CDR2 as YYREEE (reference sequence). The CDR3 covers 15 residues. The CDR3 sequence is CASSPRSTANTEAFF. CDR3 DNA sequence: TGTGCCAGCAGCCCCCGGTCGACAGCAAACACTGAAGCTTTCTTT.